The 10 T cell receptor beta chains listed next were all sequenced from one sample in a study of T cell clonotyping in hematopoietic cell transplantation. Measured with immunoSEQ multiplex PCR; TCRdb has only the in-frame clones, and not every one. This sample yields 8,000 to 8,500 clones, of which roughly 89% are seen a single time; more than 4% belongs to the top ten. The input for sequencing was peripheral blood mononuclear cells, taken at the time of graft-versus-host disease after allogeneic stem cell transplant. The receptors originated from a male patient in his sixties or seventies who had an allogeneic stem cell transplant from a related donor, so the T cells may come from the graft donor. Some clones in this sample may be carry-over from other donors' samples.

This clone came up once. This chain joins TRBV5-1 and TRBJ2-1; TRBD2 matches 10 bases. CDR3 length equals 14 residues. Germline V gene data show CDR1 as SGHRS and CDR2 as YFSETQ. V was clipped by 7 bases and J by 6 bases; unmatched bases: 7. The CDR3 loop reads CASGAGGGVNEQFF. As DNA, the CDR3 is TGCGCCAGCGGAGCGGGGGGGGGCGTCAATGAGCAGTTCTTC.

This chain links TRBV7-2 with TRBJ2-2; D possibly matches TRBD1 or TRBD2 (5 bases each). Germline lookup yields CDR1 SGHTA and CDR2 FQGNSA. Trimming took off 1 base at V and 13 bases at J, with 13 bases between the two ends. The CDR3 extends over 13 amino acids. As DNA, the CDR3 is TGTGCCAGCAGCTTAGGCTCGGGGCCTTTGCTGTTTTTT. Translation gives CASSLGSGPLLFF.

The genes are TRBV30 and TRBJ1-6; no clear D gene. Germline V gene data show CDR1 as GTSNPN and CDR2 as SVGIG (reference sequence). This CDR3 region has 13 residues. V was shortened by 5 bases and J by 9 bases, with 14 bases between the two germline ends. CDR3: CAWDMKGGSPLHF. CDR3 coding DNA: TGTGCCTGGGACATGAAGGGAGGTTCACCCCTCCACTTT. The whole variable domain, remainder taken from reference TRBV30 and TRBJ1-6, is SQTIHQWPATLVQPVGSPLSLECTVEGTSNPNLYWYRQAAGRGLQLLFYSVGIGQISSEVPQNLSASRPQDRQFILSSKKLLLSDSGFYLCAWDMKGGSPLHFGNGTRLTVT.

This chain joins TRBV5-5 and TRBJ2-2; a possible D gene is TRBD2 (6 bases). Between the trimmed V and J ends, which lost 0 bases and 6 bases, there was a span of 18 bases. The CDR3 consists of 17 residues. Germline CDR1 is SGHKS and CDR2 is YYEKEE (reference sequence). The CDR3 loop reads CASSLEGRRGASGELFF. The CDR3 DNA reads TGTGCCAGCAGCTTGGAAGGGCGGAGGGGCGCTTCCGGGGAGCTGTTTTTT.

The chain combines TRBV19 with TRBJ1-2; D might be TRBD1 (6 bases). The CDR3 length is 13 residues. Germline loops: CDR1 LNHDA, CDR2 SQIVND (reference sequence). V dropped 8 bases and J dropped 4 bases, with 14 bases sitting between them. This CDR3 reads CASGSGHRYGYTF. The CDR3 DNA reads TGTGCCAGTGGTTCGGGACACCGCTATGGCTACACCTTC.

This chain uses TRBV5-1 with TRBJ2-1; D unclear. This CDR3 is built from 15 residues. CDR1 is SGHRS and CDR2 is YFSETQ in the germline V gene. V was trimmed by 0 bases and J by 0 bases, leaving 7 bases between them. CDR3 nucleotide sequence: TGCGCCAGCAGCTTGGAACGGTACTCCTACAATGAGCAGTTCTTC. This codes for CASSLERYSYNEQFF. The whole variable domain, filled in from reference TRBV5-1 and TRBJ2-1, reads KAGVTQTPRYLIKTRGQQVTLSCSPISGHRSVSWYQQTPGQGLQFLFEYFSETQRNKGNFPGRFSGRQFSNSRSEMNVSTLELGDSALYLCASSLERYSYNEQFFGPGTRLTVL.

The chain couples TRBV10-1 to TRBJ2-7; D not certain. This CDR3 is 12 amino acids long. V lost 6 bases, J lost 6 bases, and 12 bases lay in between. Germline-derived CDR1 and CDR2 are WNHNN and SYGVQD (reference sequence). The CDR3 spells CASRQNPTEQYF. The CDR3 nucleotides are TGCGCCAGCAGGCAGAACCCAACCGAGCAGTACTTC.

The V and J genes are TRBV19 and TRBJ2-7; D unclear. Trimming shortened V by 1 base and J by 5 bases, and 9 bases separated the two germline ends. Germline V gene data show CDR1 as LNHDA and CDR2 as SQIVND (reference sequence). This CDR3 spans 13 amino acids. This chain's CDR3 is CASSIGPPNEQYF. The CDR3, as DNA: TGTGCCAGTAGTATAGGGCCCCCTAACGAGCAGTACTTC.

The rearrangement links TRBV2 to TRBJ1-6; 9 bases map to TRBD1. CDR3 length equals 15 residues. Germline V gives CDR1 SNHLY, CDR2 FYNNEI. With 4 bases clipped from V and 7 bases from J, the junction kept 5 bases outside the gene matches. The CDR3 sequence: CASSGWTGVNSPLHF. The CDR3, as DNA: TGTGCCAGCAGTGGGTGGACAGGGGTCAATTCACCCCTCCACTTT.

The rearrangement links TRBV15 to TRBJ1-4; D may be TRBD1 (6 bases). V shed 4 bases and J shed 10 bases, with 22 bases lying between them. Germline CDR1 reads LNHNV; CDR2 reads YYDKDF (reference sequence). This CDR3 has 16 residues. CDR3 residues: CATSNLRTNQGGKLFF. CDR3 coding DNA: TGTGCCACCAGCAACTTAAGGACAAACCAAGGGGGAAAACTGTTTTTT. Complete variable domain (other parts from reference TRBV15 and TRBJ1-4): DAMVIQNPRYQVTQFGKPVTLSCSQTLNHNVMYWYQQKSSQAPKLLFHYYDKDFNNEADTPDNFQSRRPNTSFCFLDIRSPGLGDTAMYLCATSNLRTNQGGKLFFGSGTQLSVL.